The entry below describes one TCR beta chain. As originally analysed: Amplification from reference gene primers served as the basis for estimated nucleated cell counts. Clones were sequenced by immunoSEQ multiplex PCR, and TCRdb holds only the in-frame ones, with some missing. Clone size and the V and J calls come from that table; the DNA yielded D and trimming. Among some 170,000 clones, about 87% were seen once, and the ten largest hold around 12%. These data originate in a study of blood T cell repertoires in COVID-19. For the study at large: Sample material is recorded as cDNA or gDNA derived from T cells, B-cell-depleted T cells, or PBMCs.

Seattle patients were enrolled during active infection and followed longitudinally. Germline CDR1 is MDHEN and CDR2 is SYDVKM. V shed 6 bases and J 5 bases; nucleotides not matched to a gene: 6. The CDR3 loop spans 15 amino acids. The sequencing sample was made of peripheral blood. This clonotype originated in a woman aged 70-85 years with COVID-19, enrolled during active disease. The chain combines TRBV28 with TRBJ2-1; TRBD1 agrees at 11 bases. The DNA of the CDR3 is TGTGCCAGCAGCCGCCTGGGACAGGGGGACAATGAGCAGTTCTTC. Translating it yields CASSRLGQGDNEQFF.